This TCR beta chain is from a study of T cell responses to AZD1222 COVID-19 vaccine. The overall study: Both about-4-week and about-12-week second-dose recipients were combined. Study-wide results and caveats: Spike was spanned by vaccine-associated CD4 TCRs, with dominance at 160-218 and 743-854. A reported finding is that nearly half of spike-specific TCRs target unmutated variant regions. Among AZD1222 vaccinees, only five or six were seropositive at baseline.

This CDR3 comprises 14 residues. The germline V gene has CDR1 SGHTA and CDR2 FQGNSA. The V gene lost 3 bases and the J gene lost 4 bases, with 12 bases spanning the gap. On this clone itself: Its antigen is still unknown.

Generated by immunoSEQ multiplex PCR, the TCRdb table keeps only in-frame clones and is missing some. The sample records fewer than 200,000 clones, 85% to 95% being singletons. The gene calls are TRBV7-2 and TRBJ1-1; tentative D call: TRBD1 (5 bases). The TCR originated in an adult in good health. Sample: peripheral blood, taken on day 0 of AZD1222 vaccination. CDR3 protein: CASSLGGSGTEAFF. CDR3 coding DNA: TGTGCCAGCAGCTTGGGGGGTTCAGGCACTGAAGCTTTCTTT.